Shown below are 13 T cell receptor beta chains from a single sample sequenced in a study of T cells in Graves' hyperthyroidism and ophthalmopathy. RNA transcripts provided the source from which TCR beta CDR3 regions were amplified. The TCR CDR3 was amplified in a first-round RT-PCR using the HTBI primer set. TCRdb fed the multiplex PCR reads into MiXCR, producing one record per CDR3 protein. The sample records fewer than 350,000 distinct CDR3 sequences, roughly 15% being singletons. The sequenced material came from blood. The receptor source for this set is a woman under 40 with Graves' hyperthyroidism that later progressed to Graves' ophthalmopathy.

This clonotype was found many times. This chain links TRBV28 with TRBJ2-2, with no clear D. From germline, CDR1 is MDHEN and CDR2 SYDVKM. The ends were cut back, 5 bases at V and 7 bases at J, with 11 bases in the middle. The CDR3 runs 13 residues. The CDR3 region is CASSPPTRGELFF. CDR3 nucleotides: TGTGCCAGCAGTCCCCCGACCCGCGGGGAGCTGTTTTTT.

This clonotype was counted ten times or more. V is TRBV7-9 and J is TRBJ1-1; D unresolved. The CDR3 consists of 15 residues. Germline V gene data show CDR1 as SEHNR and CDR2 as FQNEAQ (reference sequence). Between the trimmed V and J ends, which lost 4 bases and 1 base, there was a span of 13 bases. The CDR3 DNA is TGTGCCAGCAGCTCAGGCGGGTTTACGAACACTGAAGCTTTCTTT. This gives the protein CASSSGGFTNTEAFF.

This clonotype has ten or more counts. CDR3 bases: TGTGCCAGCAGCGTAGGGCCTAGGACTGAAGCTTTCTTT. It yields the protein CASSVGPRTEAFF. The V and J genes are TRBV9 and TRBJ1-1; D not certain. CDR1 is SGDLS and CDR2 is YYNGEE in the germline V gene. This CDR3 has 13 amino acids. Trimming shortened V by 0 bases and J by 5 bases, and 8 bases separated the two germline ends.

This clonotype was counted a few times. A much larger clone sits a single nucleotide away, making a read error possible. The rearrangement joins TRBV11-2 to TRBJ2-4; 7 bases fit TRBD1. Germline V gene lookup returns CDR1 SGHAT and CDR2 FQNNGV. This CDR3 has 15 residues. Here the CDR3 DNA reads TGTGCCAGCAGCTTTGCAGGGGGAGCCGAAAACATTCAGTACTTC. The encoded protein is CASSFAGGAENIQYF.

A remark on this clonotype: A read error is possible here, since a much larger clone lies one base away. V gene TRBV28 combines with J gene TRBJ2-7; 10 bases map to TRBD2. V dropped 6 bases and J dropped 7; count of bases not matched to a gene: 6. The CDR3 contains 13 residues. CDR1 is MDHEN and CDR2 is SYDVKM in the germline V gene. CDR3 sequence reads: CASSVRTSGEQYF. The DNA for the CDR3 is TGTGCCAGCAGCGTCAGGACTAGCGGAGAGCAGTACTTC.

The chain links TRBV5-1 to TRBJ2-7; D remains unclear. CDR3 length equals 15 residues. The germline gives CDR1 SGHRS, CDR2 YFSETQ. The V end lost 0 bases, the J end lost 7 bases, and 17 bases lay between the germline ends. CDR3 sequence: CASSLGINSEDEQYF. DNA for the CDR3: TGCGCCAGCAGCTTGGGGATCAATAGTGAGGATGAGCAGTACTTC.

A word on this clonotype: It may be a read error: a sequence one base away is much more abundant. The rearrangement uses TRBV7-2 and TRBJ2-2, with 7 bases that match TRBD2. Unmatched junction bases numbered 21, after V lost 1 base and J lost 4 bases. This CDR3 has 21 residues. Germline V gives CDR1 SGHTA, CDR2 FQGNSA. The DNA for the CDR3 is TGTGCCAGCAGCTTAGGCCCAGGCCTTACGACTAGCCGGGGATCCACCGGGGAGCTGTTTTTT. Its protein is CASSLGPGLTTSRGSTGELFF.

The chain couples TRBV15 to TRBJ2-2, with D hard to call. This CDR3 region has 14 residues. V lost 1 base and J 3 bases, leaving 6 bases between the germline ends. Looked up from germline, CDR1 is LNHNV and CDR2 is YYDKDF (reference sequence). CDR3 nucleotides: TGTGCCACCAGCAGAGCCCGGGACACCGGGGAGCTGTTTTTT. It codes for CATSRARDTGELFF.

There are many counts of this clonotype. The chain couples TRBV13 to TRBJ2-3, with 10 bases matching TRBD2. The CDR3 is made up of 18 amino acids. Germline CDR1 reads PRHDT; CDR2 reads FYEKMQ (reference sequence). J gave up 1 base and V 1 base, and 8 bases lay outside the gene matches. The CDR3 protein is CASSLVLAGVRGTDTQYF. CDR3 in DNA: TGTGCCAGCAGCTTAGTCCTAGCGGGAGTAAGGGGCACAGATACGCAGTATTTT.

The chain is built from TRBV10-3 and TRBJ2-7, with 7 bases lining up with TRBD2. CDR1 ENHRY and CDR2 SYGVKD come from the germline V gene. The CDR3 covers 15 residues. V shed 4 bases, J shed 3 bases, and the junction held 9 bases outside the gene matches. The CDR3 loop is CAISVLAGNFYEQYF. CDR3 sequence (DNA): TGTGCCATCAGTGTGTTAGCGGGTAATTTCTACGAGCAGTACTTC.

This clonotype was counted at least ten times. The rearrangement joins TRBV14 to TRBJ2-1; D call uncertain. Germline CDR1 SGHDN, CDR2 FVKESK. V dropped 2 bases and J dropped 7 bases, with 12 bases sitting between them. There are 14 residues in the CDR3. Here the CDR3 DNA reads TGTGCCAGCAGCCAATGGCCTTTCTTAAATGAGCAGTTCTTC. Its protein is CASSQWPFLNEQFF.

This clonotype was counted many times. This sequence joins TRBV6-1 and TRBJ2-7; 12 nucleotides match TRBD2. The length of the CDR3 is 17 residues. After removal of 5 bases from V and 4 bases from J, the junction contained 12 bases not matched to a gene. The germline V gene has CDR1 MNHNS and CDR2 SASEGT. In nucleotides, the CDR3 is TGTGCCAGCAGTTACAAGGGCTCGCTAGCGGGAGGGTACGAGCAGTACTTC. Residues: CASSYKGSLAGGYEQYF.

The J gene is TRBJ2-1, the V gene TRBV30, with TRBD1 identical over 8 bases. This CDR3 has 10 residues. J was trimmed by 15 bases and V by 5 bases; bases with no gene match: 6. The germline V gene encodes CDR1 GTSNPN and CDR2 SVGIG (reference sequence). CDR3 loop: CAWGNRGVFF. The CDR3 DNA is TGTGCCTGGGGGAACAGGGGGGTGTTCTTC.